The TCR beta chain under discussion was sequenced for a study of control samples from healthy donors and cancer patients. Profiling relied on immunoSEQ multiplex PCR, and the TCRdb table lists in-frame clones only, not all of them. Of about 120,000 clones in the sample, approximately 90% were seen once. This CDR3 region has 16 residues. V was shortened by 5 bases and J by 2 bases, with 16 bases between the two germline ends. Looked up from germline, CDR1 is SEHNR and CDR2 is FQNEAQ (reference sequence). The clonotype was recovered from a man aged 35-49 years in good health. The source material was blood. This chain joins TRBV7-9 and TRBJ2-1; D is perhaps TRBD2 (6 bases). The CDR3 loop is CASSPSGRGPYNEQFF. In DNA form, the CDR3 reads TGTGCCAGCAGCCCATCTGGGCGGGGTCCCTACAATGAGCAGTTCTTC.